Included here is one T cell receptor (beta chain) sequence, with context. As handled by the study authors: Reference gene primer amplification in the assay estimated nucleated cell counts. Generated by immunoSEQ multiplex PCR, the TCRdb table keeps only in-frame clones and is missing some. Clone size and V and J calls were adopted from that table, with D and trimming inferred from the DNA. The repertoire holds 350,000 to 500,000 clones, with 70% to 90% as singletons. This entry comes from a study of blood T cell repertoires in COVID-19. Study background: Sources were T cells, B-cell-depleted T cells, or PBMCs; the material itself was cDNA or gDNA.

CDR1 is MDHEN and CDR2 is SYDVKM in the germline V gene. Deletions cut 0 bases from V and 3 bases from J, with 6 bases between. The CDR3 covers 14 residues. Sequencing input: PBMCs or T cells enriched from blood (not recorded which). V is TRBV28 and J is TRBJ1-3; TRBD1 is a possible D gene (6 bases). The clonotype originates from a woman between 18 and 29 years old who had been exposed to COVID-19. This chain's CDR3 is CASSLWTGGNTIYF. The DNA of the CDR3 is TGTGCCAGCAGTTTATGGACAGGTGGAAACACCATATATTTT.